The present T cell receptor beta chain was sequenced within a study of blood T cell repertoires in COVID-19 (TCRdb year 2020). At the level of the whole study: Samples covering the acute and convalescent phases of COVID-19 were provided by collaborators in the United States, Italy and Spain. The prospective study material was composed of cDNA or gDNA derived from T cells, B-cell-depleted T cells, or PBMCs. The dataset comprised deeply sampled blood TCRbeta repertoires from subjects exposed to, actively infected with, or recovered from COVID-19. The repertoires were made available in a free public database intended to serve as a resource for research on the immune response to SARS-CoV-2. Samples came from the ongoing ImmuneRACE study (first 160 participants) plus 1,254 subjects from 6 global collaborators. Nearly every sample came with metadata listing a de-identified subject ID, COVID-19 status, age in years and sex. Where available, HLA class I and class II types were obtained from metadata supplied by the sample provider rather than from assay-based typing. What the study reported, not specific to this receptor: The amount of clinical and demographic metadata varied by source and participant and was provided uncurated.

To note about this clone: The antigen it recognizes is unknown. Base qualities are not recorded, but no much larger clone differs from it by a single base.

In the prospective study, participants were about 18 to 95 years old, resided in approximately 25 geographic areas of the United States, and were enrolled through a virtual design. To assign participants to cohorts, the prospective study relied on clinical history that participants themselves reported in a screening survey and a study questionnaire. Exposed participants had been in contact with someone with a PCR-confirmed or clinician-diagnosed COVID-19 case within 2 weeks of study entry. In the prospective study, mobile phlebotomists collected whole blood, serum and a nasopharyngeal or oropharyngeal swab from each participant. Over an approximately 2-month period, participants in the prospective study had the option of providing additional blood draws and questionnaires. Prospective study blood samples were shipped either frozen or at room temperature before DNA extraction. The immunoSEQ Assay, a bias-controlled multiplex PCR, was used to amplify TCRbeta CDR3 regions from genomic DNA. In the paper's pipeline: Nucleated cell counts per sample were estimated from amplification of reference gene primers within the assay. Sequence reads were collapsed and filtered to measure the absolute abundance of every unique TCRbeta CDR3 rearrangement. For each sample, productive Simpson clonality was calculated as the square root of Simpson's diversity index across productive rearrangements. The table comes from immuneACCESS by way of TCRdb, which keeps in-frame sequences with V and J called. Part of the clones is missing from these tables; in studies checked, under half for an unresolved V gene and the rest for unknown reasons. The V and J calls and the clone size are those of that table, but D and trimming were determined from the DNA. The sample yields approximately 220,000 clones; about 83% were counted once. The ten most abundant clones make up approximately 5% of the sample.

CDR1 and CDR2, looked up from the germline V gene, are SNHLY and FYNNEI. The CDR3 runs 14 residues from the cysteine to the phenylalanine. Of the read, only the CDR3 DNA is kept; its 42 bases are in frame from base 1. V is shortened by 5 bases, J by 4 bases, and the region joining them spans 12 bases. The receptor chain draws on TRBV2 and TRBJ1-5; the D gene is unclear. Input material: PBMCs or T cells enriched from blood (not recorded which). The clonotype was recovered from a woman aged 45-65 years who had been exposed to COVID-19. Here the CDR3 is given as CASSYEGGNQPQHF. The DNA sequence follows: TGTGCCAGCAGTTACGAGGGTGGAAATCAGCCCCAGCATTTT.